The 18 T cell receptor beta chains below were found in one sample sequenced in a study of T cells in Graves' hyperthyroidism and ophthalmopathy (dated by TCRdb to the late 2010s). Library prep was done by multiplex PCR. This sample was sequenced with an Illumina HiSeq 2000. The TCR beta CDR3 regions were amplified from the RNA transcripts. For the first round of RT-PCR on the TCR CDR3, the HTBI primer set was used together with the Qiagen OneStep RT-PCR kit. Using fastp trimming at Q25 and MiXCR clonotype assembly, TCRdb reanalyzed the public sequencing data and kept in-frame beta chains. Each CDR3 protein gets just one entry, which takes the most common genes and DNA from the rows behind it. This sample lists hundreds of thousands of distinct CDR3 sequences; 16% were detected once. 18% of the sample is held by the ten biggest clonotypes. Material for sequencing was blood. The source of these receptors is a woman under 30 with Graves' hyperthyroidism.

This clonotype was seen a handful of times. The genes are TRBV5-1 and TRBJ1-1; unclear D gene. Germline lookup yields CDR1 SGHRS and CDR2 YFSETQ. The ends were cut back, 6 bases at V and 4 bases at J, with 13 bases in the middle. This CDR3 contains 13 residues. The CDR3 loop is CASKRVSTTEAFF. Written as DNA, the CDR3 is TGCGCCAGCAAAAGAGTGTCTACCACTGAAGCTTTCTTT.

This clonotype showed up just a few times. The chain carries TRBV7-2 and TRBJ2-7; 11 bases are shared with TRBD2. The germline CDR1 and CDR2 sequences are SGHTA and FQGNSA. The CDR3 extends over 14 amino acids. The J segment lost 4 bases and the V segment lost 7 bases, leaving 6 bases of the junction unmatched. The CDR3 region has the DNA TGTGCCAGCAAAACTAGCGGGGGCGCTTACGAGCAGTACTTC. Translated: CASKTSGGAYEQYF.

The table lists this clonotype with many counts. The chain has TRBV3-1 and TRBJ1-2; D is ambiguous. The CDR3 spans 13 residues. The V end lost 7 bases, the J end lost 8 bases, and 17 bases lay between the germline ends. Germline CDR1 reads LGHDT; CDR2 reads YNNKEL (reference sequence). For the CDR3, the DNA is TGTGCCAGCACAAACACGGCAGTCGGAGGCTACACCTTC. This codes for CASTNTAVGGYTF.

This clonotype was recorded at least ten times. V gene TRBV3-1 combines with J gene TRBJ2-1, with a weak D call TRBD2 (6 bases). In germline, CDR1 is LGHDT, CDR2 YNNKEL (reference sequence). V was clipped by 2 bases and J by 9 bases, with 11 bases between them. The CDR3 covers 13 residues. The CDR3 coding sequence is TGTGCCAGCAGCCAAACTTTGGGGGGTGAGCAGTTCTTC. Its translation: CASSQTLGGEQFF.

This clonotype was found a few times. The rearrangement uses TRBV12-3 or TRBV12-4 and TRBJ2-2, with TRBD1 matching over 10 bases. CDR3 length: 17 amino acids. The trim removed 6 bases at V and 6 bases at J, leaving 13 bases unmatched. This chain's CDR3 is CASSRPGQGHLPGELFF. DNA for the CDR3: TGTGCCAGCAGCCGGCCGGGACAGGGGCACCTCCCCGGGGAGCTGTTTTTT.

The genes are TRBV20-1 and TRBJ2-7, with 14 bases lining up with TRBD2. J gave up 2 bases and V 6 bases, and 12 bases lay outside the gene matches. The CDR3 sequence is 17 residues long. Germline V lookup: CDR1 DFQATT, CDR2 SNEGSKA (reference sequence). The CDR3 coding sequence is TGCAGTGCCAGAACACGGGGACTAGCGGGAGTCACCTACGAGCAGTACTTC. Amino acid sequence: CSARTRGLAGVTYEQYF.

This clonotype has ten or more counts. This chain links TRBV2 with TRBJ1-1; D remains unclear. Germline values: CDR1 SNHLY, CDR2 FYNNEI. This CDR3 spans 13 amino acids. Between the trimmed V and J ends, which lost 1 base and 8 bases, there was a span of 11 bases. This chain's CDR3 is CASSEGWAEEAFF. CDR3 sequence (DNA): TGTGCCAGCAGTGAAGGGTGGGCGGAGGAAGCTTTCTTT.

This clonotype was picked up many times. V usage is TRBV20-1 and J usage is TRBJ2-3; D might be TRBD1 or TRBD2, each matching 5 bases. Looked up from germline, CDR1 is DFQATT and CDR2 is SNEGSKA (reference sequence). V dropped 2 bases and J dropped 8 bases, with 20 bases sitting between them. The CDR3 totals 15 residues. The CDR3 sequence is CSARYLGDLSGTQYF. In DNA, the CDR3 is TGCAGTGCTAGATACTTGGGGGATCTTTCTGGTACGCAGTATTTT.

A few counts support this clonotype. The CDR3 DNA reads TGTGCCAGTAGTATGAAGCTCTCCTATAATTCACCCCTCCACTTT. This sequence encodes CASSMKLSYNSPLHF. The chain joins TRBV19 to TRBJ1-6, with D unresolved. Germline CDR1 LNHDA, CDR2 SQIVND (reference sequence). The CDR3 consists of 15 residues. The V end lost 3 bases, the J end lost 0 bases, and 6 bases lay between the germline ends.

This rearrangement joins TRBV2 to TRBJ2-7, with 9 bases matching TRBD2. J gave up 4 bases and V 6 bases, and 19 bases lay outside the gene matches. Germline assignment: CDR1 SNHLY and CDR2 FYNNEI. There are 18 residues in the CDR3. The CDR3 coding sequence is TGTGCCAGCAGGATGGGGGGCAGGGGACTAGCAGAAAAGTACGAGCAGTACTTC. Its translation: CASRMGGRGLAEKYEQYF.

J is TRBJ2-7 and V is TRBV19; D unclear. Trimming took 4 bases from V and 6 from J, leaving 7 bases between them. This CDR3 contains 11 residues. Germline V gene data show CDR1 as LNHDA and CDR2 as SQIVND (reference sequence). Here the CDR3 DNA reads TGTGCCAGTAGTAAGACGGGCGAGCAGTACTTC. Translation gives CASSKTGEQYF.

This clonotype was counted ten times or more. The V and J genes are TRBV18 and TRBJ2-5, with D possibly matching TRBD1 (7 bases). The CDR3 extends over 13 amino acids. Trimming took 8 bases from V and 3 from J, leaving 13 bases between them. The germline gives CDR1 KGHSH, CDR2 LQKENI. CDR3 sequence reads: CASSPRGEETQYF. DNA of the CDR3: TGTGCCAGCAGCCCCAGGGGGGAAGAGACCCAGTACTTC.

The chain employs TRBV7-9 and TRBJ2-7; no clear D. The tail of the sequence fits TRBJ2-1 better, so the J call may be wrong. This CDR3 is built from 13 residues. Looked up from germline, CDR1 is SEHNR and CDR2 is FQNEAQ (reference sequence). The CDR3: CAISEQVAYEQFF. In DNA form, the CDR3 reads TGTGCCATCAGTGAGCAGGTGGCCTACGAGCAGTTCTTC.

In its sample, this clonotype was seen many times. CDR3: CASSGTDRGFGTEAFF. Here the CDR3 DNA reads TGTGCCAGCAGCGGCACGGACAGGGGTTTTGGCACTGAAGCTTTCTTT. The V and J genes are TRBV3-1 and TRBJ1-1; 9 positions match TRBD1. This CDR3 is built from 16 residues. With V trimmed by 5 bases and J by 4 bases, 11 bases remained unmatched. Looked up from germline, CDR1 is LGHDT and CDR2 is YNNKEL (reference sequence).

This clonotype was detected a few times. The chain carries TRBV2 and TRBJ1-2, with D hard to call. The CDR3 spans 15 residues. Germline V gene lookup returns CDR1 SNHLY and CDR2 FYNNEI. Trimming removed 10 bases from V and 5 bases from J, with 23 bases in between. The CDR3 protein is CATKPTVGHTYGYTF. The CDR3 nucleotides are TGTGCCACCAAGCCGACGGTCGGGCACACTTATGGCTACACCTTC.

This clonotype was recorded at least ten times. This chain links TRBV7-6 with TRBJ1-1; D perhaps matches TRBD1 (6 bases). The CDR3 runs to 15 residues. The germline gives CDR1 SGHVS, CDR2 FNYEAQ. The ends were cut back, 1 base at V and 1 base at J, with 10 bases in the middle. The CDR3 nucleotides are TGTGCCAGCAGCTTAGAATTGGACAGGAACACTGAAGCTTTCTTT. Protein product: CASSLELDRNTEAFF.

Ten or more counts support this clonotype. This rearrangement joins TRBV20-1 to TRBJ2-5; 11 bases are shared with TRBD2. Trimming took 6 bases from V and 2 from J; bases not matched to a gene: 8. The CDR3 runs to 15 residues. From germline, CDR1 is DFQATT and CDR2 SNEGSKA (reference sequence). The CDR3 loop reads CSAKLAGGQQETQYF. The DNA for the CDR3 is TGCAGTGCGAAGCTAGCGGGGGGTCAACAAGAGACCCAGTACTTC.

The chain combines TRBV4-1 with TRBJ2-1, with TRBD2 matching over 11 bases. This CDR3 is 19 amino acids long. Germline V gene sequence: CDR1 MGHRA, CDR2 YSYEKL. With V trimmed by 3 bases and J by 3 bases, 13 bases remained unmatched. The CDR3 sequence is CASSQFITPGLAGYNEQFF. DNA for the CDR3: TGCGCCAGCAGCCAGTTTATCACGCCCGGACTAGCGGGCTACAATGAGCAGTTCTTC.